This record looks at one TCR beta chain sequence and its context. Seattle patient enrollment occurred during active infection, with longitudinal follow-up thereafter. The CDR3 sequence is 15 residues long. Trimming took off 5 bases at V and 3 bases at J, with 16 bases between the two ends. Germline lookup yields CDR1 SGHTA and CDR2 FQGTGA. The data originate from a study of blood T cell repertoires in COVID-19. Study as a whole: Acute and convalescent COVID-19 specimens originated in the United States, Italy and Spain. Sources were T cells, B-cell-depleted T cells, or PBMCs; the material itself was cDNA or gDNA.

Original data processing: Reference gene primer amplification gave nucleated cell count estimates. Sequencing was performed with immunoSEQ multiplex PCR; in TCRdb, only in-frame clones are kept and a portion is missing. The DNA gave D and trimming, while V, J and clone size come from that table. The sample has around 170,000 clones, about 87% seen once; the top ten hold around 0.6%. This receptor was taken from a man aged 55 to 70 with COVID-19, enrolled during active disease. V is TRBV7-3 and J is TRBJ1-2, with TRBD1 as a possible D gene (6 bases). Sequenced sample: peripheral blood. The CDR3 sequence: CASSRLGGAHYGYTF. The CDR3 DNA sequence: TGTGCCAGCAGCCGATTAGGGGGGGCGCACTATGGCTACACCTTC.